This TCR beta chain is drawn from a study of T cells in Graves' hyperthyroidism and ophthalmopathy. The source material, RNA transcripts, was used to amplify TCR beta CDR3 regions. The HTBI primer set served for first-round RT-PCR of the TCR CDR3. TCRdb reanalysed the multiplex PCR reads using MiXCR and keeps one entry per CDR3 protein. The sample records about 380,000 distinct CDR3 sequences, approximately 13% being singletons. In its sample, this clonotype was seen many times. Germline CDR1 and CDR2: SGHNT and YENEEA. The CDR3 has 12 residues. With 1 base removed from V and 11 bases from J, the gap between germline ends came to 11 bases.

This sequence was found in a man aged 25 to 40 with Graves' hyperthyroidism that later progressed to Graves' ophthalmopathy. The source material was blood. The rearrangement joins TRBV11-3 to TRBJ1-1; D uncertain. CDR3 loop: CASSLGSGWAFF. CDR3 nucleotide sequence: TGTGCCAGCAGCTTAGGATCGGGGTGGGCTTTCTTT.